The clone carrying this T cell receptor beta chain was counted only a few times. What it binds is not known. Each CDR3 protein is one row after TCRdb ran MiXCR on the RT-PCR reads. The data contain roughly 630,000 distinct CDR3 sequences, 14% of them singletons. This entry is derived from a study of response to subunit inactivated influenza vaccine. Findings of the study overall: It was suggested by the authors that few new T cells are recruited by each seasonal influenza vaccination.

The starting material was PBMCs from blood, obtained approximately 15 days before vaccination. This TCR was recovered from a man aged 50 or older who received an inactivated influenza vaccine.

CDR3 in amino acids: CASSLAVVGGGEQYF. CDR3 DNA sequence: TGTGCCAGCAGTTTAGCGGTAGTAGGGGGCGGCGAGCAGTACTTC. V gene TRBV12-3 or TRBV12-4 combines with J gene TRBJ2-7, with 7 bases identical to TRBD1. With V trimmed by 0 bases and J by 6 bases, 8 bases remained unmatched. The CDR3 is 15 amino acids.